These T cell receptor beta chains were read from a single sample in a study of Ad26.COV2.S vaccination and SARS-CoV-2 variants. TCRdb's table, derived via immunoSEQ multiplex PCR, lists solely in-frame clones and lacks some. The table has 350,000 to 600,000 clones, approximately 90% seen once. The material was peripheral blood, obtained in a trial of Ad26.COV2.S vaccine versus placebo. The source is a person between 18 and 59 years old who received the Ad26.COV2.S COVID-19 vaccine or a placebo. The CDR3 runs from the conserved cysteine through the conserved F or W. D genes are given only for firm matches. The size field is filled for only some rows; it gives once, few, many or a size class.

abundance,v_gene,d_gene,j_gene,CDR3nt,CDR3aa
NA,TRBV19,NA,TRBJ2-7,TGTGCCAGTAGTAATAGGGGTGCCTACGAGCAGTACTTC,CASSNRGAYEQYF
NA,TRBV27,NA,TRBJ1-2,TGTGCCACCCGGAGTCCCTATGGCTACACCTTC,CATRSPYGYTF
NA,TRBV6-6,NA,TRBJ1-3,TGTGCCAGCAGTTACTCTTTTTCTGACACCATATATTTT,CASSYSFSDTIYF
NA,TRBV19,TRBD1,TRBJ1-1,TGTGCCAGTAGTACCGGGACAGGGGCCACTGAAGCTTTCTTT,CASSTGTGATEAFF
NA,TRBV7-9,NA,TRBJ1-5,TGTGCCAGCAGCAAGGGCTCGCCTGGGACGGATCCTCGTCCCCAGCATTTT,CASSKGSPGTDPRPQHF
NA,TRBV6-5,NA,TRBJ2-2,TGTGCCAGCAGCCAGAGAACCGGGGAGCTGTTTTTT,CASSQRTGELFF
NA,TRBV3-1/TRBV3-2,TRBD1,TRBJ1-6,TGTGCCAGCAGCCATGACAGGGCGTTTGGTTCACCCCTCCACTTT,CASSHDRAFGSPLHF
NA,TRBV30,NA,TRBJ2-3,TGTGCCCAAGGGAGAAATACGCAGTATTTT,CAQGRNTQYF
NA,TRBV28,NA,TRBJ2-7,TGTGCCAGCAGGTCCCTCCAAGCCTACGAGCAGTACTTC,CASRSLQAYEQYF
NA,TRBV28,NA,TRBJ1-1,TGTGCCAGCAGCTTCTTCAACACCATGAACACTGAAGCTTTCTTT,CASSFFNTMNTEAFF
once,TRBV10-3,NA,TRBJ1-6,TGTGCCATCAGTGAATCGGGGGCTGGTTCACCCCTCCACTTT,CAISESGAGSPLHF
NA,TRBV7-3,TRBD1,TRBJ2-7,TGTGCCAGCAGCTTGGGGACAGTCCCATACGAGCAGTACTTC,CASSLGTVPYEQYF
NA,TRBV9,NA,TRBJ1-4,TGTGCCAGCAGTCCTGGACAGCCAAATGAAAAACTGTTTTTT,CASSPGQPNEKLFF
NA,TRBV7-2,NA,TRBJ1-3,TGTGCCAGCAGCACCCAGGCGGCGGTTCGGACCATATATTTT,CASSTQAAVRTIYF
NA,TRBV6-5,NA,TRBJ2-1,TGTGCCAGCAGTTACTACTTCGACACCGATGAGCAGTTCTTC,CASSYYFDTDEQFF
NA,TRBV4-1,NA,TRBJ1-1,TGCGCCAGCAGCCGGTTTGGGGCTGAAGCTTTCTTT,CASSRFGAEAFF
NA,TRBV19,TRBD2,TRBJ2-1,TGTGCCAGTAGTAGGACTAGCGGGAGCAATGAGCAGTTCTTC,CASSRTSGSNEQFF
once,TRBV12-3/TRBV12-4,NA,TRBJ2-1,TGTGCCAGCAGCCAACGGGGTCGGCAACTGCAGTTCTTC,CASSQRGRQLQFF
NA,TRBV27,NA,TRBJ2-7,TGTGCCAGCAGTTTAGGGGTGGGGAGCTCCTACGAGCAGTACTTC,CASSLGVGSSYEQYF
NA,TRBV20-1,NA,TRBJ1-2,TGCAGTGCTAGATTGGGGAATGGCTACACCTTC,CSARLGNGYTF
NA,TRBV3-1/TRBV3-2,NA,TRBJ1-3,TGTGCCAGCAGCCAAGATGGGGCCTTCTCTGGAAACACCATATATTTT,CASSQDGAFSGNTIYF
once,TRBV27,NA,TRBJ1-5,TGTGCCAGCAGCCCAAGAAAGGGAGGTTCGAGCAATCAGCCCCAGCATTTT,CASSPRKGGSSNQPQHF
NA,TRBV20-1,NA,TRBJ2-7,TGCAGTGCTAGTGCCCCTTACGAGCAGTACTTC,CSASAPYEQYF
NA,TRBV10-3,NA,TRBJ2-6,TGTGCCATCAGCCCGGGCTCTGGGGCCAACGTCCTGACTTTC,CAISPGSGANVLTF
NA,TRBV27,NA,TRBJ1-2,TGTGCCAGCAGTCCCCAGGCGGGGAAAAGAGGCTACACCTTC,CASSPQAGKRGYTF
NA,TRBV2,TRBD1,TRBJ2-1,TGTGCCCAGCACCCAACCGGGACAGGGGCCTACAATGAGCAGTTCTTC,CAQHPTGTGAYNEQFF
NA,TRBV10-1,NA,TRBJ2-3,TGCGCCAGCAGTGACCCAGGGCTTGGGACAGATACGCAGTATTTT,CASSDPGLGTDTQYF
NA,TRBV28,NA,TRBJ1-5,TGTGCCAGCAGCCCCCTCGGCCAGGGCAATCAGCCCCAGCATTTT,CASSPLGQGNQPQHF
NA,TRBV18,TRBD1,TRBJ1-5,TGTGCCAGCTCATTTCAGGGGGCTAATGGCAATCAGCCCCAGCATTTT,CASSFQGANGNQPQHF
NA,TRBV11-2,NA,TRBJ1-2,TGTGCCAGCAGCTGGGTGGGGCCGAATGGCTACACCTTC,CASSWVGPNGYTF
NA,TRBV6-2/TRBV6-3,NA,TRBJ2-2,TGTGCCAGCAGTTACGCAGGGGCGGACCGAGCCGGGGAGCTGTTTTTT,CASSYAGADRAGELFF
few,TRBV4-1,NA,TRBJ1-5,TGCGCCAGCAGCCAAAAGCCCCAGCATTTT,CASSQKPQHF